Listed below are T cell receptor beta chains from one sample, sequenced in a study of T cells in Graves' hyperthyroidism and ophthalmopathy. Using its own MiXCR run on the multiplex PCR reads, TCRdb lists one record per CDR3 protein. The profile covers a few hundred thousand distinct CDR3 sequences, with about 20% appearing a single time and approximately 26% taken by the ten largest. The sequenced sample consisted of blood. Receptor source: a man younger than 35 with Graves' hyperthyroidism. Each CDR3 is given with its conserved first and last residue.

j_call,v_call,cdr3_aa
TRBJ1-1,TRBV6-5,CASRWNEGFEAFF
TRBJ2-2,TRBV5-1,CASSRRGGGELFF
TRBJ1-1,TRBV6-1,CASSRQSHTEAFF
TRBJ1-2,TRBV20-1,CSARDRTGPYGYTF
TRBJ1-1,TRBV6-5,CASRTGGDTEAFF
TRBJ2-7,TRBV6-7,CASSYWSDYEQYF
TRBJ1-2,TRBV15,CATSRVAESSYGYTF
TRBJ2-4,TRBV10-3,CAISEGQGQNIQYF
TRBJ1-1,TRBV6-2/TRBV6-3,CASSQSTGGGRNTEAFF
TRBJ2-7,TRBV25-1,CASSVLTGTYEQYF
TRBJ2-4,TRBV12-3/TRBV12-4,CASSSPAGVAKNIQYF
TRBJ1-5,TRBV20-1,CSARKGGDQPQHF
TRBJ1-1,TRBV12-3/TRBV12-4,CASSIQPLNTEAFF
TRBJ2-7,TRBV29-1,CSVTREAYEQYF
TRBJ1-5,TRBV15,CATSSGGQPQHF
TRBJ2-5,TRBV12-3/TRBV12-4,CASSPWDRVLSIGTQYF
TRBJ2-5,TRBV10-3,CAIRNSGTSLDETQYF
TRBJ1-1,TRBV19,CASRNRGAMNTEAFF
TRBJ2-2,TRBV7-8,CASSLPSGTGELFF
TRBJ1-2,TRBV12-3/TRBV12-4,CASSLTALGDYGYTF
TRBJ2-7,TRBV5-1,CASRGLGGEQYF
TRBJ2-7,TRBV6-1,CASRPGAAYEQYF
TRBJ1-1,TRBV12-3/TRBV12-4,CASYQAGQPYTEAFF
TRBJ2-7,TRBV6-5,CASILGTGLSEQYF
TRBJ1-6,TRBV6-1,CASRVTEHSASPLHF
TRBJ2-5,TRBV7-2,CASSLDSFQETQYF
TRBJ1-3,TRBV12-3/TRBV12-4,CASSSRTVSGNTIYF
TRBJ1-1,TRBV6-5,CASSYSTELNTEAFF
TRBJ1-2,TRBV28,CASSWDVNSNYGYTF
TRBJ1-5,TRBV6-1,CASRRTGNNQPQHF
TRBJ2-7,TRBV7-8,CASSLDWGRTYEQYF